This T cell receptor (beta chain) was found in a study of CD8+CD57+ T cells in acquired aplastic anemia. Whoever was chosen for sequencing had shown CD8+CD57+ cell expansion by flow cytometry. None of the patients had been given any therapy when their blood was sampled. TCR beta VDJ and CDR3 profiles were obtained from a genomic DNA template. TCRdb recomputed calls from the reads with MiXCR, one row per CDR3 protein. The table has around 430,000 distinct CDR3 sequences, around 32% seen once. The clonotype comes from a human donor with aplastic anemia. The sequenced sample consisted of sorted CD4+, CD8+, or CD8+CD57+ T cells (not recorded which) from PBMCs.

The CDR3 sequence is CSAREGGRDGYTF. CDR3 DNA sequence: TGCAGTGCTAGAGAAGGGGGCAGAGATGGCTACACCTTC. This chain joins TRBV20-1 and TRBJ1-2, with TRBD1 matching over 7 bases. The CDR3 has 13 amino acids. Losses at the gene ends were 0 bases for V and 6 bases for J; bases not matched to a gene: 4. Germline CDR1 DFQATT, CDR2 SNEGSKA (reference sequence).